The sequence of this T cell receptor (beta chain) was determined in a study of blood T cells in healthy people across ages. Germline CDR1 reads SGHNT; CDR2 reads YYREEE (reference sequence). The CDR3 loop spans 14 amino acids. Combining a sample-barcoded 5' primer with a J-beta primer mix, a second PCR ran for roughly 6 to 12 cycles. TCRdb re-analysed the 5' RACE reads in MiXCR, keeping a single row per CDR3 protein. The sample shows 800,000 to 1,300,000 distinct CDR3 sequences, approximately 25% of them seen only once. This clonotype has just a few counts. The junction departs from germline at one end; a sequencing error may be responsible. The same sample was also used in a study of T cells of mothers and their children. That study reports: More than five children and their three healthy Caucasian mothers were the donors.

The sequence derives from a girl between 2 and 10 years old in good health. Sample: blood. The chain couples TRBV5-4 to TRBJ1-3, with D possibly being TRBD1 (6 bases). The CDR3 bases are TGTGCCAGCAGCCCCGGGGGGCCTGGAACCACCATATATTTT. Translating it yields CASSPGGPGTTIYF.